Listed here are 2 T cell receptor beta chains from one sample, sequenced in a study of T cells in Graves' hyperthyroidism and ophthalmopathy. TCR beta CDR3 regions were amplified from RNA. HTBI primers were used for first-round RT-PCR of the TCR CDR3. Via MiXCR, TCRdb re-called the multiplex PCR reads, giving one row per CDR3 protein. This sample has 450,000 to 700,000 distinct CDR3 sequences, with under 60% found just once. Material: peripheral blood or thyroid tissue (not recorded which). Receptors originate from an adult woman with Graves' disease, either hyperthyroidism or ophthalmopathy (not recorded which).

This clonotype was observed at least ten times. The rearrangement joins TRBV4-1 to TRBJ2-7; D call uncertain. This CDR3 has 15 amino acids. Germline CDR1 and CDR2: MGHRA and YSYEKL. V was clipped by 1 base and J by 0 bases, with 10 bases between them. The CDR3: CASSQVGRLSYEQYF. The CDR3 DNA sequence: TGCGCCAGCAGCCAAGTCGGGCGCCTCTCCTACGAGCAGTACTTC.

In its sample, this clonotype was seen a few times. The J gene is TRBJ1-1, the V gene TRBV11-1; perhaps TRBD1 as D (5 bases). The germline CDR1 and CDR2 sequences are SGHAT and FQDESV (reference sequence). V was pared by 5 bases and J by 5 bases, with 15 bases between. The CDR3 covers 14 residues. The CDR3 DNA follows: TGTGCCAGCAGCCTTACTCAGGGAGGAACTGAAGCTTTCTTT. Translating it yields CASSLTQGGTEAFF.